The 6 T cell receptor beta chains listed next were all sequenced from one sample in a study of blood T cell repertoires in COVID-19. Generated by immunoSEQ multiplex PCR, the TCRdb table keeps only in-frame clones and is missing some. The table records about 150,000 clones, approximately 80% of them present only once. Sequencing was carried out using PBMCs or T cells enriched from blood (not recorded which). The receptors derive from a man in his sixties or seventies who had been exposed to COVID-19.

This sequence joins TRBV5-1 and TRBJ1-4; TRBD1 aligns across 7 bases. After removal of 4 bases from V and 3 bases from J, the junction contained 6 bases not matched to a gene. This CDR3 is built from 15 residues. CDR1 and CDR2 (germline): SGHRS, YFSETQ. The CDR3 here is CASSKDRAANEKLFF. The CDR3 DNA sequence: TGCGCCAGCAGCAAAGACAGGGCGGCTAATGAAAAACTGTTTTTT.

This sequence joins TRBV18 and TRBJ2-1; 10 bases fit TRBD1. CDR1 and CDR2 (germline): KGHSH, LQKENI. J lost 6 bases, V lost 9 bases, and 11 bases had no gene match. CDR3 length equals 15 residues. The CDR3 DNA is TGTGCCAGTGAACCGGGACAGGGGACGGGCAATGAGCAGTTCTTC. Encoded protein: CASEPGQGTGNEQFF. The full variable domain, with the rest looked up from reference TRBV18 and TRBJ2-1, is NAGVMQNPRHLVRRRGQEARLRCSPMKGHSHVYWYRQLPEEGLKFMVYLQKENIIDESGMPKERFSAEFPKEGPSILRIQQVVRGDSAAYFCASEPGQGTGNEQFFGPGTRLTVL.

This clone occurred a few times. The chain recombines TRBV7-2 with TRBJ1-2; 11 bases fit TRBD1. CDR3 size: 17 residues. V lost 0 bases, J lost 5 bases, and 8 bases stayed unmatched. From germline, CDR1 is SGHTA and CDR2 FQGNSA. The CDR3 DNA sequence: TGTGCCAGCAGCTTAGCGGCAGCGGGACAGGGGGAGTATGGCTACACCTTC. Translating gives CASSLAAAGQGEYGYTF.

The chain couples TRBV7-3 to TRBJ1-3; unclear D gene. The germline V gene has CDR1 SGHTA and CDR2 FQGTGA. Between the trimmed V and J ends, which lost 2 bases and 9 bases, there was a span of 8 bases. This CDR3 has 12 amino acids. The CDR3 spells CASSLQDGTIYF. The CDR3 DNA sequence: TGTGCCAGCAGCTTACAGGATGGCACCATATATTTT.

J is TRBJ1-1 and V is TRBV6-1, with D tentatively TRBD1 (6 bases). Germline CDR1 and CDR2: MNHNS and SASEGT. V lost 3 bases and J lost 5, with 13 bases in between. The CDR3 spans 14 residues. Here the CDR3 reads CASSDAGQGTEAFF. The DNA of the CDR3 is TGTGCCAGCAGTGATGCGGGTCAGGGGACTGAAGCTTTCTTT.

The chain links TRBV2 to TRBJ1-6, with D maybe TRBD1 (5 bases). The CDR3 runs 15 residues. Germline-derived CDR1 and CDR2 are SNHLY and FYNNEI. V lost 8 bases, J lost 9 bases, and 20 bases lay in between. CDR3 DNA: TGTGCCAGCGGAGGGTCGCGGGGGGTGGGTTCACCCCTCCACTTT. Protein product: CASGGSRGVGSPLHF. The full variable domain, in which reference TRBV2 and TRBJ1-6 provide the parts outside the CDR3, is EPEVTQTPSHQVTQMGQEVILRCVPISNHLYFYWYRQILGQKVEFLVSFYNNEISEKSEIFDDQFSVERPDGSNFTLKIRSTKLEDSAMYFCASGGSRGVGSPLHFGNGTRLTVT.